A selection of T cell receptor beta chains follows, all from one sample in a study of beta chain features in type 1 diabetes. Only in-frame clones appear in the TCRdb table, and some are missing; sequencing was by immunoSEQ multiplex PCR. The data contain approximately 250,000 clones, around 25% of them seen just once; the ten biggest clones take up around 0.011%. Sample: naive CD4+ T cells from blood. The origin of the receptors is a woman in her twenties or thirties with type 1 diabetes. Both conserved end residues are part of each CDR3. The order of the fields is D gene, V gene, J gene, clone size, CDR3 protein, CDR3 DNA. A D gene is named only where the DNA matches it firmly. Clone sizes are given selectively: once, few, many, or a class where the clone is expanded.

TRBD2	TRBV5-4	TRBJ2-1	-	CASSLYLAGDGNEQFF	TGTGCCAGCAGCTTGTATCTAGCGGGAGATGGCAATGAGCAGTTCTTC
TRBD1	TRBV29-1	TRBJ2-5	-	CSALDRGRETQYF	TGCAGCGCCCTGGACAGGGGGAGGGAGACCCAGTACTTC
TRBD2	TRBV11-3	TRBJ2-1	-	CASSWPAGTPNEQFF	TGTGCCAGCAGCTGGCCAGCGGGAACCCCCAATGAGCAGTTCTTC
TRBD2	TRBV7-3	TRBJ2-1	-	CASSSGRVAGNEQFF	TGTGCCAGCAGCTCAGGGAGGGTAGCTGGCAATGAGCAGTTCTTC
-	TRBV5-1	TRBJ1-1	-	CASSQGASTEAFF	TGCGCCAGCAGTCAAGGGGCGAGCACTGAAGCTTTCTTT
-	TRBV4-1	TRBJ2-7	-	CASSQGPGQSYEQYF	TGCGCCAGCAGCCAGGGGCCGGGACAATCCTACGAGCAGTACTTC
-	TRBV7-3	TRBJ2-3	-	CASSLRQGQDTQYF	TGTGCCAGCAGCTTAAGGCAGGGCCAAGATACGCAGTATTTT
TRBD2	TRBV7-9	TRBJ2-3	few	CASERDSDTQYF	TGTGCCAGTGAGCGGGATTCAGATACGCAGTATTTT
TRBD1	TRBV11-2	TRBJ1-2	few	CASSIRGRSYGYTF	TGTGCCAGCAGCATAAGGGGGCGCAGTTATGGCTACACCTTC
-	TRBV30	TRBJ2-7	-	CAWSRGYEQYF	TGTGCCTGGAGTCGGGGCTACGAGCAGTACTTC
TRBD2	TRBV29-1	TRBJ2-5	-	CASGAGGPRETQYF	TGCGCAAGTGGGGCGGGAGGGCCGCGGGAGACCCAGTACTTC
TRBD2	TRBV30	TRBJ2-2	-	CAWRGGRVTGELFF	TGTGCCTGGAGGGGCGGGAGGGTGACCGGGGAGCTGTTTTTT
-	TRBV7-3	TRBJ2-1	few	CASSWAPIGSYNEQFF	TGTGCCAGCAGCTGGGCCCCAATAGGTTCCTACAATGAGCAGTTCTTC
-	TRBV11-2	TRBJ2-2	few	CASSLVSYTGELFF	TGTGCCAGCAGCTTAGTCAGTTACACCGGGGAGCTGTTTTTT
-	TRBV5-1	TRBJ1-2	few	CASSPQGSGYTF	TGCGCCAGCAGCCCTCAGGGAAGCGGCTACACCTTC
-	TRBV14	TRBJ2-3	-	CASSQQGSTDTQYF	TGTGCCAGCAGCCAACAGGGGAGCACAGATACGCAGTATTTT
TRBD1	TRBV11-3	TRBJ2-7	few	CASSPQTGALYEQYF	TGTGCCAGCAGCCCCCAAACAGGGGCCCTCTACGAGCAGTACTTC
TRBD2	TRBV7-7	TRBJ2-3	-	CASSLLAGATDTQYF	TGTGCTAGCAGCTTACTAGCGGGAGCCACAGATACGCAGTATTTT
-	TRBV7-9	TRBJ1-2	-	CASLNRPVGGYTF	TGTGCCAGCCTAAACCGTCCTGTCGGGGGCTACACCTTC
TRBD2	TRBV7-2	TRBJ2-1	few	CASSLDPAHSRGDEQFF	TGTGCCAGCAGCTTAGATCCGGCCCACTCCCGGGGGGATGAGCAGTTCTTC
-	TRBV7-9	TRBJ1-2	few	CASSSSQGGGYTF	TGTGCCAGCAGCTCCTCACAGGGTGGCGGCTACACCTTC
-	TRBV19	TRBJ2-5	-	CASRPPGGRQETQYF	TGTGCCAGTAGACCCCCCGGGGGGCGTCAAGAGACCCAGTACTTC
-	TRBV23-1	TRBJ2-5	-	CASSQPVTQYF	TGCGCCAGCAGTCAACCAGTTACCCAGTACTTC
TRBD2	TRBV6-5	TRBJ2-5	-	CASSYGAGAQETQYF	TGTGCCAGCAGTTACGGGGCGGGAGCGCAAGAGACCCAGTACTTC
TRBD1	TRBV4-1	TRBJ2-7	-	CASSQRPGQGLYEQYF	TGCGCCAGCAGCCAACGACCGGGACAGGGTTTATACGAGCAGTACTTC
-	TRBV9	TRBJ2-5	-	CASSVQGSVAETQYF	TGTGCCAGCAGCGTTCAGGGGAGTGTGGCAGAGACCCAGTACTTC
-	TRBV18	TRBJ2-7	-	CASSPGQTYEQYF	TGTGCCAGCTCACCGGGCCAGACCTACGAGCAGTACTTC
-	TRBV7-9	TRBJ2-7	few	CASSLEGGQGDEQYF	TGTGCCAGCAGCTTAGAGGGTGGGCAGGGCGACGAGCAGTACTTC
-	TRBV5-1	TRBJ2-3	-	CASSGGRISTDTQYF	TGCGCCAGCAGCGGAGGGAGGATTAGCACAGATACGCAGTATTTT
TRBD1	TRBV7-9	TRBJ1-4	few	CASSSQGGALGEKLFF	TGTGCCAGCAGCAGCCAGGGGGGCGCGCTTGGTGAAAAACTGTTTTTT
-	TRBV5-4	TRBJ2-7	few	CASSFPAERDYEQYF	TGTGCCAGCAGCTTCCCTGCGGAGAGGGACTACGAGCAGTACTTC
TRBD1	TRBV6-5	TRBJ2-7	-	CASSYGTGAYEQYF	TGTGCCAGCAGTTACGGGACAGGGGCCTACGAGCAGTACTTC
-	TRBV7-3	TRBJ2-1	few	CASSPGSSYNEQFF	TGTGCCAGCAGTCCCGGGAGCTCCTACAATGAGCAGTTCTTC
-	TRBV25-1	TRBJ2-5	-	CASSDLQDRQETQYF	TGTGCCAGCAGTGATCTACAGGATCGCCAAGAGACCCAGTACTTC
TRBD1	TRBV29-1	TRBJ1-1	-	CSVVQGAMNTEAFF	TGCAGCGTCGTACAGGGGGCGATGAACACTGAAGCTTTCTTT
-	TRBV6-1	TRBJ2-1	-	CASSEALGLASSYNEQFF	TGTGCCAGCAGTGAAGCGCTTGGGCTCGCCAGCTCCTACAATGAGCAGTTCTTC
-	TRBV18	TRBJ2-2	-	CASSPSTGELFF	TGTGCCAGCTCACCGAGCACCGGGGAGCTGTTTTTT
TRBD2	TRBV4-1	TRBJ2-1	few	CASSPVGLGSVAQFF	TGCGCCAGCAGCCCGGTAGGACTAGGATCGGTCGCGCAGTTCTTC
-	TRBV11-3	TRBJ2-3	-	CASSPSDSTDTQYF	TGTGCCAGCAGCCCTAGCGATAGCACAGATACGCAGTATTTT
TRBD2	TRBV7-3	TRBJ2-1	-	CASSLTVAGKYNEQFF	TGTGCCAGCAGCTTAACAGTAGCGGGGAAATACAATGAGCAGTTCTTC
TRBD2	TRBV7-2	TRBJ2-1	-	CASSLVSSGGNEQFF	TGTGCCAGCAGCTTAGTTTCTAGCGGGGGGAATGAGCAGTTCTTC
-	TRBV5-4	TRBJ2-6	-	CASSRGRDSGANVLTF	TGTGCCAGCAGCAGAGGACGGGACTCTGGGGCCAACGTCCTGACTTTC
-	TRBV5-1	TRBJ1-5	-	CASSSTTGPNQPQHF	TGCGCCAGCAGCTCGACGACAGGCCCCAATCAGCCCCAGCATTTT
TRBD2	TRBV29-1	TRBJ2-3	-	CSVAKRGSTDTQYF	TGCAGCGTGGCCAAGCGGGGGAGCACAGATACGCAGTATTTT
-	TRBV9	TRBJ1-2	few	CASSVGQITTYGYTF	TGTGCCAGCAGCGTAGGTCAGATAACAACCTATGGCTACACCTTC
TRBD1	TRBV4-1	TRBJ1-1	few	CASSRPGGADTEAFF	TGCGCCAGCAGCCGACCAGGGGGCGCGGACACTGAAGCTTTCTTT
-	TRBV7-2	TRBJ2-4	-	CASSLAGVGNIQYF	TGTGCCAGCAGCTTAGCAGGGGTTGGAAACATTCAGTACTTC
TRBD1	TRBV30	TRBJ2-3	few	CAWRSPGTGSADTQYF	TGTGCCTGGAGATCCCCCGGGACAGGGTCGGCAGATACGCAGTATTTT
TRBD2	TRBV7-9	TRBJ2-5	-	CASSLALSGLAGVRKTQYF	TGTGCCAGCAGCTTAGCGTTATCGGGACTAGCGGGAGTAAGGAAGACCCAGTACTTC
-	TRBV29-1	TRBJ1-1	-	CSVDEGWSEAFF	TGCAGCGTTGACGAGGGCTGGTCTGAAGCTTTCTTT
-	TRBV4-2	TRBJ2-3	-	CASSQDIADTQYF	TGTGCCAGCAGCCAAGATATCGCAGATACGCAGTATTTT
TRBD1	TRBV18	TRBJ1-2	few	CASSLGQGVNRYTF	TGTGCCAGCTCACTGGGACAGGGGGTAAATCGCTACACCTTC
TRBD2	TRBV6-5	TRBJ2-3	-	CASSFLAGVSTDTQYF	TGTGCCAGCAGTTTCCTAGCGGGAGTAAGCACAGATACGCAGTATTTT
TRBD1	TRBV5-4	TRBJ1-4	few	CASSLQGAGEKLFF	TGTGCCAGCAGCTTACAGGGGGCAGGGGAAAAACTGTTTTTT
-	TRBV4-1	TRBJ2-2	-	CASSQRFPDTRTNPELFF	TGCGCCAGCAGCCAACGTTTCCCGGACACCCGTACAAACCCGGAGCTGTTTTTT
-	TRBV9	TRBJ2-7	-	CASSLEGFSGPEQYF	TGTGCCAGCAGCTTGGAGGGTTTCTCGGGGCCCGAGCAGTACTTC
-	TRBV27	TRBJ1-1	few	CASPEAFF	TGTGCCAGCCCGGAAGCTTTCTTT
-	TRBV27	TRBJ2-6	few	CASSPLGRRSSGANVLTF	TGTGCCAGCAGTCCCCTGGGGAGACGATCTTCTGGGGCCAACGTCCTGACTTTC